This T cell receptor (beta chain) emerged from a study of radiotherapy plus CTLA-4 blockade in lung cancer. Profiling relied on immunoSEQ multiplex PCR, and the TCRdb table lists in-frame clones only, not all of them. The sample carries about 80,000 clones, 86% recorded once. The V gene end was trimmed by 1 base and the J gene end by 6 bases; junction bases not matched to a gene: 11. Per the germline V gene, CDR1 is SQVTM and CDR2 is ANQGSEA. This CDR3 spans 16 amino acids. This clonotype originated in a human donor with non-small cell lung cancer who had a partial response to radiotherapy plus ipilimumab. Sample: peripheral blood, taken from a patient treated with radiotherapy plus ipilimumab. V usage is TRBV29-1 and J usage is TRBJ2-3; 9 nucleotides match TRBD2. This CDR3 reads CSVEVLSGLAADTQYF. In DNA form, the CDR3 reads TGCAGCGTTGAAGTATTATCGGGACTAGCAGCTGATACGCAGTATTTT.